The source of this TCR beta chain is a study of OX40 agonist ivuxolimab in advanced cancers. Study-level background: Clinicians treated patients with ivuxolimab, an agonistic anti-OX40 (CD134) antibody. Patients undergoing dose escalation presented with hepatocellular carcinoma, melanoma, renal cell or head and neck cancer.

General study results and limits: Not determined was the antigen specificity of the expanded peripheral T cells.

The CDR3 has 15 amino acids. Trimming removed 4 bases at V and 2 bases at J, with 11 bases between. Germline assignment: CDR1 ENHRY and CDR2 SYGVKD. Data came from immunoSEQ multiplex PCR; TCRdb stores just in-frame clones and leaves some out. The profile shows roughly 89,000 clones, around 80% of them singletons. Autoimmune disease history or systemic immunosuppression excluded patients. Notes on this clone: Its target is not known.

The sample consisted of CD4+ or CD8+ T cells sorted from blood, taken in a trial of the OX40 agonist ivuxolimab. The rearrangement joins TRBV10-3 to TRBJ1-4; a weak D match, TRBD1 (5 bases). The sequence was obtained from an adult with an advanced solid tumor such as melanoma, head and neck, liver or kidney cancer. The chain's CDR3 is CAISGGGRTNEKLFF. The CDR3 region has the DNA TGTGCCATCAGTGGCGGGGGTAGGACTAATGAAAAACTGTTTTTT.